This T cell receptor (beta chain) is from a study of OX40 agonist ivuxolimab in advanced cancers. In the case of this clone: The sample contains more than one DNA sequence encoding this CDR3.

Generated by immunoSEQ multiplex PCR, the TCRdb table keeps only in-frame clones and is missing some. Seen here are almost 80,000 clones, 84% observed once, and the top ten hold approximately 0.44%. Germline V gives CDR1 SGHAT, CDR2 FQNNGV. V was clipped by 5 bases and J by 8 bases, with 7 bases between them. This CDR3 comprises 11 residues. The J gene is TRBJ2-1, the V gene TRBV11-2, with unresolved D. The sample here was CD4+ or CD8+ T cells sorted from blood, taken in a trial of the OX40 agonist ivuxolimab. The sequence derives from an adult with an advanced solid tumor such as melanoma, head and neck, liver or kidney cancer. The CDR3 DNA reads as TGTGCCAGCAGCCCCTCGGATGAGCAGTTCTTC. As protein: CASSPSDEQFF.